The clone carrying this T cell receptor (beta chain) was found many times. Time point denoted: baseline, week 1 (first vaccination visit). Described treatment: pre-vaccination baseline after standard-of-care therapy. Donor diagnoses consisted of new WHO grade 3 or 4 IDH1-mutant, ATRX-lost astrocytomas. This entry comes from a study of a mutant IDH1 vaccine in newly diagnosed glioma. Whole-study context: Antecedent treatment encompassed radiotherapy, temozolomide, or their combination; the majority received both.

Profiling relied on immunoSEQ multiplex PCR, and the TCRdb table lists in-frame clones only, not all of them. Of about 88,000 clones in the sample, approximately 80% were seen once. The sequence came from a man aged 35-49 years with glioma. Some clones in this sample may be carry-over from other donors' samples. The material was PBMCs, obtained from a glioma patient treated with radiotherapy, temozolomide or both.

This CDR3 reads CASSTDRVTYTF. As DNA, the CDR3 is TGTGCCAGTAGTACTGACAGGGTCACCTACACCTTC. This chain uses TRBV19 with TRBJ1-2; 7 bases fit TRBD1. The V gene's germline CDR1 is LNHDA and CDR2 SQIVND (reference sequence). The CDR3 runs 12 residues. Trimming at V came to 4 bases and at J to 10 bases, leaving 6 bases not matched to a gene.